The rows below give T cell receptor beta chains drawn from one sample of a study of T cells in Graves' hyperthyroidism and ophthalmopathy. TCRdb reanalysed the multiplex PCR reads using MiXCR and keeps one entry per CDR3 protein. The repertoire has 250,000 to 350,000 distinct CDR3 sequences, over 15% of them found once; the top ten carry roughly 50%. The sequenced sample consisted of blood. The receptors were sampled from a woman in her sixties with Graves' ophthalmopathy. The CDR3 runs from the conserved cysteine through the conserved F or W. A D gene is named only where the DNA matches it firmly. Rows give clone size only sometimes, using once, few, many, or a class for an expanded clone.

j_call d_call v_call clone_size cdr3_aa cdr3_nt
TRBJ2-1 . TRBV29-1 many CSVKTDTYNEQFF TGCAGCGTGAAGACGGACACCTACAATGAGCAGTTCTTC
TRBJ1-5 . TRBV7-2 . CASSQWGGQPQHF TGTGCCAGCAGCCAATGGGGGGGTCAGCCCCAGCATTTT
TRBJ1-2 TRBD1 TRBV18 . CASSPQGQGNGYTF TGTGCCAGCTCACCACAGGGACAGGGAAATGGCTACACCTTC
TRBJ1-2 . TRBV10-3 . CAIRQTETEFYGYTF TGTGCCATCAGGCAAACTGAGACAGAGTTCTATGGCTACACCTTC
TRBJ2-1 TRBD2 TRBV2 . CASSENGGNSNEQFF TGTGCCAGCAGTGAAAACGGGGGGAATAGCAATGAGCAGTTCTTC
TRBJ1-3 . TRBV15 few CATRPGPPVGSGNTIYF TGTGCCACGAGACCGGGACCCCCGGTTGGCTCTGGAAACACCATATATTTT
TRBJ2-7 . TRBV10-3 . CAISGFGYEQYF TGTGCCATCAGTGGGTTTGGGTACGAGCAGTACTTC
TRBJ1-3 . TRBV7-9 . CASSLKPGNTIYF TGTGCCAGCAGCTTAAAACCTGGAAACACCATATATTTT
TRBJ2-7 . TRBV27 many CASSPRRVSYEQYF TGTGCCAGCAGTCCTCGACGGGTCTCCTACGAGCAGTACTTC
TRBJ2-6 TRBD1 TRBV10-2 few CASRRAGTGQLSGANVLTF TGCGCCAGCAGGAGGGCCGGGACAGGGCAGCTTTCCGGGGCCAACGTCCTGACTTTC
TRBJ2-4 . TRBV4-3 . CASSQESQGNIQYF TGCGCCAGCAGCCAAGAGTCCCAGGGAAACATTCAGTACTTC
TRBJ2-1 . TRBV7-3 few CASSQSPRGEQFF TGTGCCAGCAGCCAAAGTCCCAGGGGTGAGCAGTTCTTC
TRBJ2-7 TRBD2 TRBV6-1 many CASSASGTTLYEQYF TGTGCCAGCAGTGCTTCCGGGACTACTCTCTACGAGCAGTACTTC
TRBJ1-1 . TRBV20-1 many CSARDSGRTRKNTEAFF TGCAGTGCTAGAGATAGTGGAAGGACAAGAAAGAACACTGAAGCTTTCTTT
TRBJ2-1 TRBD2 TRBV28 . CASRRTSGSFNEQFF TGTGCCAGCAGGAGGACTAGCGGGAGTTTCAATGAGCAGTTCTTC
TRBJ1-2 . TRBV10-2 many CASSHGGAQGYTF TGCGCCAGCTCCCATGGGGGGGCTCAGGGCTACACCTTC
TRBJ1-4 . TRBV7-9 few CASSSLGPIEKLFF TGTGCCAGCAGCTCGTTGGGCCCGATTGAAAAACTGTTTTTT
TRBJ2-2 . TRBV29-1 few CSGRAAGATGELFF TGCAGCGGACGGGCGGCGGGGGCGACCGGGGAGCTGTTTTTT
TRBJ1-5 . TRBV20-1 many CSAIQGLGNQPQHF TGCAGTGCTATCCAGGGACTCGGCAATCAGCCCCAGCATTTT
TRBJ1-2 TRBD1 TRBV20-1 few CSARGTGETNYGYTF TGCAGTGCTAGAGGGACAGGGGAAACTAACTATGGCTACACCTTC
TRBJ1-5 . TRBV12-3/TRBV12-4 many CASASQAGVNQPQHF TGTGCCAGCGCCTCTCAGGCGGGGGTCAATCAGCCCCAGCATTTT
TRBJ1-5 . TRBV28 . CASSWTQGQPQHF TGTGCCAGCAGCTGGACCCAGGGGCAGCCCCAGCATTTT
TRBJ2-1 TRBD2 TRBV5-6 . CASSVPGLAPGNEQFF TGTGCCAGCAGCGTTCCGGGACTAGCCCCCGGGAATGAGCAGTTCTTC
TRBJ2-5 TRBD1 TRBV20-1 . CSGRQGNQETQYF TGCAGTGGGAGACAGGGGAACCAAGAGACCCAGTACTTC
TRBJ2-1 TRBD2 TRBV6-1 many CASRREREDEQFF TGTGCCAGCAGAAGGGAGCGGGAGGATGAGCAGTTCTTC
TRBJ1-3 . TRBV7-2 medium-sized CASSLGFSGNTIYF TGTGCCAGCAGCTTAGGGTTCTCTGGAAACACCATATATTTT
TRBJ2-2 TRBD2 TRBV29-1 few CSVGGESGTGVGGTGELFF TGCAGCGTCGGGGGGGAATCCGGGACTGGCGTCGGCGGCACCGGGGAGCTGTTTTTT
TRBJ2-6 . TRBV28 many CASSLWGGTGRSSGANVLTF TGTGCCAGCAGTTTATGGGGGGGAACAGGGCGTAGTTCTGGGGCCAACGTCCTGACTTTC
TRBJ1-5 . TRBV7-9 . CASSWMGGDSNQPQHF TGTGCCAGCAGCTGGATGGGGGGGGATAGCAATCAGCCCCAGCATTTT
TRBJ1-1 TRBD1 TRBV6-2/TRBV6-3 few CASSPRQGYGEAFF TGTGCCAGCAGCCCCCGACAGGGGTACGGTGAAGCTTTCTTT
TRBJ1-1 . TRBV15 few CATSRGREGTEAFF TGTGCCACCAGCAGAGGTAGGGAAGGGACTGAAGCTTTCTTT
TRBJ2-3 . TRBV19 few CASTPFSGLGSDTQYF TGTGCCAGTACCCCCTTCAGCGGGTTGGGGTCAGATACGCAGTATTTT
TRBJ1-1 . TRBV27 many CASSFNGRYTEAFF TGTGCCAGCAGTTTCAACGGACGGTACACTGAAGCTTTCTTT
TRBJ2-3 . TRBV11-2 many CASSLGTVPSTDTQYF TGTGCCAGCAGCTTAGGGACGGTACCTAGCACAGATACGCAGTATTTT
TRBJ2-7 . TRBV10-3 . CAIRIDSRTYEQYF TGTGCCATCAGGATTGACAGTCGGACCTACGAGCAGTACTTC
TRBJ1-3 . TRBV5-5 . CASSFQTSGNTIYF TGTGCCAGCAGCTTCCAGACCTCTGGAAACACCATATATTTT
TRBJ2-2 . TRBV7-9 . CASSLLLGQSTGELFF TGTGCCAGCAGCTTATTACTGGGGCAAAGTACCGGGGAGCTGTTTTTT
TRBJ1-1 . TRBV5-1 . CASSLTNVTTEAFF TGCGCCAGCAGCTTGACGAATGTGACCACTGAAGCTTTCTTT
TRBJ2-3 TRBD1 TRBV29-1 . CSAQAFRGQRTDTQYF TGCAGCGCGCAGGCCTTTCGGGGACAGCGCACAGATACGCAGTATTTT
TRBJ1-5 . TRBV4-2 many CASSQGGLSNQPQHF TGTGCCAGCAGCCAGGGGGGCCTCAGCAATCAGCCCCAGCATTTT
TRBJ1-4 . TRBV19 . CASSISDRLEKLFF TGTGCCAGTAGTATCTCGGACCGCCTTGAAAAACTGTTTTTT
TRBJ2-2 TRBD1 TRBV11-3 . CASSPGTGLTGELFF TGTGCCAGCAGCCCTGGGACAGGGTTAACCGGGGAGCTGTTTTTT
TRBJ2-7 . TRBV6-2/TRBV6-3 many CASSYYDPGSEQYF TGTGCCAGCAGTTACTACGACCCCGGCTCCGAGCAGTACTTC
TRBJ2-4 . TRBV27 . CASSLGGIAKNIQYF TGTGCCAGCAGTTTAGGAGGAATAGCCAAAAACATTCAGTACTTC
TRBJ2-2 . TRBV19 many CASSPTAWSGELFF TGTGCCAGTAGTCCGACAGCATGGTCCGGGGAGCTGTTTTTT
TRBJ1-2 . TRBV28 many CASSSYGTQHPNYGYTF TGTGCCAGCAGTTCATACGGGACACAACACCCTAACTATGGCTACACCTTC
TRBJ1-5 . TRBV7-8 many CASSLVTANQPQHF TGTGCCAGCAGCTTAGTAACTGCCAATCAGCCCCAGCATTTT
TRBJ1-4 . TRBV5-1 few CASSGGRSENEKLFF TGCGCCAGCAGCGGAGGACGTTCGGAGAATGAAAAACTGTTTTTT
TRBJ2-5 . TRBV28 . CASSLLGKTQYF TGTGCCAGCAGTTTATTAGGGAAGACCCAGTACTTC
TRBJ2-4 TRBD1 TRBV20-1 many CSAPGTGVNIQYF TGCAGTGCTCCCGGGACAGGGGTTAACATTCAGTACTTC